Listed below are T cell receptor beta chains from one sample, sequenced in a study of shared clonotypes between healthy human individuals. The method was immunoSEQ multiplex PCR; TCRdb's version includes in-frame clones alone and lacks a portion of them. The sample records 2 million or so clones, over 85% being singletons. Specimen: naive CD4+ T cells sorted from blood. The source is a man between 18 and 29 years old in good health. Both conserved end residues are part of each CDR3. The D gene is left open where the match is weak. Only part of the rows carry a size: once, few, many, or a class if the clone is expanded.

D: TRBD2; size: .; V: TRBV5-1; J: TRBJ2-3; CDR3: CASSPTTSGTTDTQYF; DNA: TGCGCCAGCAGCCCTACTACTAGCGGGACCACAGATACGCAGTATTTT
D: .; size: .; V: TRBV6-1; J: TRBJ1-1; CDR3: CASSEPRGTRNTEAFF; DNA: TGTGCCAGCAGTGAGCCTAGGGGGACGAGGAACACTGAAGCTTTCTTT
D: .; size: .; V: TRBV5-1; J: TRBJ1-1; CDR3: CASSWGDLLTQNTEAFF; DNA: TGCGCCAGCAGCTGGGGGGATTTGCTTACCCAGAACACTGAAGCTTTCTTT
D: .; size: .; V: TRBV18; J: TRBJ1-5; CDR3: CASSPQGLDQPQHF; DNA: TGTGCCAGCTCACCACAGGGACTTGATCAGCCCCAGCATTTT
D: TRBD2; size: few; V: TRBV10-3; J: TRBJ2-3; CDR3: CAISDAGRGSDTQYF; DNA: TGTGCCATCAGTGATGCGGGGCGGGGGTCAGATACGCAGTATTTT
D: .; size: .; V: TRBV25-1; J: TRBJ1-2; CDR3: CASSEAGYYGYTF; DNA: TGTGCCAGCAGTGAGGCAGGGTACTATGGCTACACCTTC
D: .; size: .; V: TRBV6-1; J: TRBJ2-7; CDR3: CASSEWGPYEQYF; DNA: TGTGCCAGCAGTGAATGGGGCCCCTACGAGCAGTACTTC
D: .; size: .; V: TRBV10-3; J: TRBJ1-2; CDR3: CAISESRGSSANYGYTF; DNA: TGTGCCATCAGTGAGTCAAGGGGGAGTTCGGCTAACTATGGCTACACCTTC
D: .; size: once; V: TRBV18; J: TRBJ2-1; CDR3: CASSPRISGTHYNEQFF; DNA: TGTGCCAGCTCACCACGGATTAGCGGAACCCACTACAATGAGCAGTTCTTC
D: .; size: .; V: TRBV6-6; J: TRBJ2-7; CDR3: CASSLQGYEQYF; DNA: TGTGCCAGCAGTTTACAGGGCTACGAGCAGTACTTC
D: .; size: .; V: TRBV5-1; J: TRBJ1-1; CDR3: CASSTTVMNTEAFF; DNA: TGCGCCAGCAGCACGACAGTCATGAACACTGAAGCTTTCTTT
D: TRBD2; size: .; V: TRBV9; J: TRBJ2-1; CDR3: CASSVEASGRDEQFF; DNA: TGTGCCAGCAGCGTAGAAGCTAGCGGGAGGGATGAGCAGTTCTTC
D: .; size: once; V: TRBV7-9; J: TRBJ2-3; CDR3: CASSLGADTQYF; DNA: TGTGCCAGCAGCTTGGGGGCAGATACGCAGTATTTT
D: .; size: .; V: TRBV11-2; J: TRBJ2-2; CDR3: CASSFDPPGVAGELFF; DNA: TGTGCCAGCAGCTTCGACCCTCCGGGGGTCGCCGGGGAGCTGTTTTTT
D: .; size: .; V: TRBV25-1; J: TRBJ1-2; CDR3: CASSEGNYGYTF; DNA: TGTGCCAGCAGTGAAGGAAATTATGGCTACACCTTC
D: TRBD1; size: .; V: TRBV15; J: TRBJ2-2; CDR3: CATSRGEGGNTGELFF; DNA: TGTGCCACCAGCAGAGGCGAAGGGGGCAACACCGGGGAGCTGTTTTTT
D: .; size: .; V: TRBV29-1; J: TRBJ1-1; CDR3: CSVELGGNTEAFF; DNA: TGCAGCGTTGAATTGGGGGGAAACACTGAAGCTTTCTTT
D: TRBD2; size: .; V: TRBV28; J: TRBJ2-7; CDR3: CASSFAGTTEEQYF; DNA: TGTGCCAGCAGTTTTGCGGGGACTACAGAAGAGCAGTACTTC
D: .; size: .; V: TRBV10-3; J: TRBJ1-2; CDR3: CAISESGGRDYGYTF; DNA: TGTGCCATCAGTGAGTCTGGGGGGCGTGACTATGGCTACACCTTC
D: TRBD1; size: .; V: TRBV2; J: TRBJ1-5; CDR3: CASSRRQGGQPQHF; DNA: TGTGCCAGCAGTCGTCGACAGGGGGGACAGCCCCAGCATTTT
D: .; size: .; V: TRBV27; J: TRBJ2-5; CDR3: CASRKTQYF; DNA: TGTGCCAGCAGGAAGACCCAGTACTTC
D: .; size: .; V: TRBV18; J: TRBJ1-1; CDR3: CASSSSMNTEAFF; DNA: TGTGCCAGCTCATCCAGCATGAACACTGAAGCTTTCTTT
D: TRBD1; size: .; V: TRBV29-1; J: TRBJ1-5; CDR3: CSVEQGEGQPQHF; DNA: TGCAGCGTTGAACAGGGGGAGGGCCAGCCCCAGCATTTT
D: .; size: once; V: TRBV2; J: TRBJ1-4; CDR3: CASAGPTTNEKLFF; DNA: TGTGCCAGCGCTGGGCCAACAACTAATGAAAAACTGTTTTTT
D: .; size: .; V: TRBV2; J: TRBJ1-5; CDR3: CASSGEGHRGNQPQHF; DNA: TGTGCCAGCAGTGGGGAGGGACACCGAGGCAATCAGCCCCAGCATTTT
D: .; size: .; V: TRBV27; J: TRBJ1-6; CDR3: CASKTSYNSPLHF; DNA: TGTGCCAGCAAAACATCATATAATTCACCCCTCCACTTT
D: .; size: .; V: TRBV9; J: TRBJ2-5; CDR3: CASSVAFGLRETQYF; DNA: TGTGCCAGCAGCGTAGCTTTCGGGTTGAGAGAGACCCAGTACTTC
D: .; size: .; V: TRBV15; J: TRBJ2-7; CDR3: CATSRGDPGAYEQYF; DNA: TGTGCCACCAGCAGGGGGGACCCGGGGGCCTACGAGCAGTACTTC
D: TRBD1; size: .; V: TRBV5-4; J: TRBJ1-5; CDR3: CASSVGTGGNQPQHF; DNA: TGTGCCAGCAGCGTGGGAACAGGGGGCAATCAGCCCCAGCATTTT
D: .; size: .; V: TRBV14; J: TRBJ2-5; CDR3: CASNQIGETQYF; DNA: TGTGCCAGCAACCAGATCGGAGAGACCCAGTACTTC
D: .; size: .; V: TRBV6-1; J: TRBJ1-5; CDR3: CASSENSPPGRNQPQHF; DNA: TGTGCCAGCAGTGAAAATAGTCCCCCAGGGAGGAATCAGCCCCAGCATTTT
D: .; size: .; V: TRBV19; J: TRBJ1-1; CDR3: CASSIDRGNTEAFF; DNA: TGTGCCAGTAGTATAGATCGGGGTAACACTGAAGCTTTCTTT
D: TRBD1; size: .; V: TRBV10-3; J: TRBJ2-1; CDR3: CAITGGALGNEQFF; DNA: TGTGCCATCACAGGGGGAGCCCTTGGGAATGAGCAGTTCTTC
D: .; size: .; V: TRBV27; J: TRBJ1-3; CDR3: CASQLSQYSGNTIYF; DNA: TGTGCCAGCCAACTATCCCAGTACTCTGGAAACACCATATATTTT
D: TRBD1; size: once; V: TRBV7-9; J: TRBJ1-3; CDR3: CASSPVPRDRDSGNTIYF; DNA: TGTGCCAGCAGCCCAGTTCCCCGGGACAGGGACTCGGGAAACACCATATATTTT
D: TRBD1; size: .; V: TRBV7-2; J: TRBJ1-6; CDR3: CASSLGGQGISPLHF; DNA: TGTGCCAGCAGCTTAGGGGGACAGGGGATTTCACCCCTCCACTTT
D: .; size: .; V: TRBV2; J: TRBJ2-7; CDR3: CASSALRGSEQYF; DNA: TGTGCCAGCAGTGCCCTTCGAGGCAGCGAGCAGTACTTC
D: TRBD2; size: .; V: TRBV30; J: TRBJ2-2; CDR3: CAWGPGGTGELFF; DNA: TGTGCCTGGGGGCCGGGGGGCACCGGGGAGCTGTTTTTT
D: .; size: .; V: TRBV11-2; J: TRBJ1-5; CDR3: CASSLDRSGVGNQPQHF; DNA: TGTGCCAGCAGCTTAGACCGCTCGGGGGTAGGCAATCAGCCCCAGCATTTT
D: .; size: .; V: TRBV2; J: TRBJ1-1; CDR3: CASSYRNTEAFF; DNA: TGTGCCAGCAGTTACAGGAACACTGAAGCTTTCTTT
D: .; size: .; V: TRBV7-9; J: TRBJ2-5; CDR3: CASSRGAPETQYF; DNA: TGTGCCAGCAGCCGGGGGGCCCCAGAGACCCAGTACTTC
D: .; size: .; V: TRBV6-1; J: TRBJ2-2; CDR3: CASSETARELFF; DNA: TGTGCCAGCAGTGAGACAGCTCGGGAGCTGTTTTTT
D: TRBD2; size: .; V: TRBV7-2; J: TRBJ2-3; CDR3: CASSPRPLAADTQYF; DNA: TGTGCCAGCAGCCCTCGACCTCTAGCGGCAGATACGCAGTATTTT
D: .; size: .; V: TRBV10-3; J: TRBJ1-4; CDR3: CAISEGQGGAEKLFF; DNA: TGTGCCATCAGTGAGGGTCAGGGAGGCGCTGAAAAACTGTTTTTT
D: .; size: .; V: TRBV5-1; J: TRBJ1-3; CDR3: CASSPPEAGNTIYF; DNA: TGCGCCAGCAGCCCCCCGGAAGCTGGAAACACCATATATTTT
D: .; size: .; V: TRBV30; J: TRBJ1-2; CDR3: CAWSGNDRATGYTF; DNA: TGTGCCTGGAGCGGAAACGACAGAGCCACTGGCTACACCTTC
D: .; size: .; V: TRBV2; J: TRBJ1-6; CDR3: CASTDNNSPLHF; DNA: TGTGCCAGCACGGATAATAACTCACCCCTCCACTTT
D: TRBD2; size: .; V: TRBV2; J: TRBJ2-5; CDR3: CASLAGVQETQYF; DNA: TGTGCCAGCCTAGCGGGGGTCCAAGAGACCCAGTACTTC